The entry below gives a single TCR beta chain sequence along with its context. Its specificity is not known. Unique molecular identifiers tagged the TCRbeta library. TCRdb analysed the PCR reads with MiXCR anew, one entry per CDR3 protein. The sample records 780,000 or so distinct CDR3 sequences, roughly 15% being singletons. The V gene's germline CDR1 is MGHRA and CDR2 YSYEKL. CDR3 size: 15 residues. Trimming took off 3 bases at V and 6 bases at J, with 18 bases between the two ends. This sample stems from a study of T-cell reconstitution after alpha-beta-depleted transplantation in children. The study's findings and limits: The study reportedly traced alpha-beta T cells about two months after transplant to several hundred expanded graft clones.

This TCR was recovered from a male patient under 18 who had a stem cell transplant for acute lymphoblastic leukemia, so the T cells may come from the graft donor. V usage is TRBV4-1 and J usage is TRBJ2-7; possible D gene TRBD2, 6 bases. Sequenced here: PBMCs, mostly from graft donor cells, sampled 360 days after TCRalphabeta/CD19-depleted stem cell transplant. The DNA for the CDR3 is TGCGCCAGCAGCCAGATTCTCGGGAGACGGATCGAGCAGTACTTC. This codes for CASSQILGRRIEQYF.